This T cell receptor (beta chain) was observed in a study of OX40 agonist ivuxolimab in advanced cancers. For the study in its entirety: Ivuxolimab was an agonistic, fully human IgG2 monoclonal antibody directed against OX40 (CD134), a costimulatory receptor. A male proportion of 82.7% and a mean age of approximately 60 years, ranging from about 23 to 79, were recorded for the dose-escalation cohort. Partial responses occurred in three dose-escalation patients, of whom one had hepatocellular carcinoma and two had cutaneous melanoma. Patients were allowed to have had prior anti-PD-1, anti-PD-L1 or anti-CTLA-4 therapy, and 30% to 50% of the dose-escalation patients had previously received checkpoint inhibitors. The paper describes the monotherapy dose-escalation part (N of about 55 patients) of the phase I trial of ivuxolimab. Intravenous ivuxolimab was administered to patients every 2 weeks at six dose levels: 0.01, 0.1, 0.3, 1.5, 3 and 10 mg/kg. Of the roughly 52 dose-escalation patients, hepatocellular carcinoma was present in about 20, melanoma in approximately 15, renal cell carcinoma in 9 and head and neck cancer in 9. Peripheral TCRbeta sequencing aimed to test whether ivuxolimab altered TCR sequence diversity and caused clonal T-cell expansion. Study-wide conclusions, independent of this receptor: At doses of 0.1 to 3.0 mg/kg, clonal expansion of both CD4+ and CD8+ T cells in blood was seen between baseline and week 6. Low levels of normalized T-cell clonal expansion were also seen in some patients who did not respond. The antigen specificity of the clonally expanded peripheral T cells was not determined. In the 0.1-3.0 mg/kg groups, partial responders had among the lowest normalized peripheral clonal expansion, particularly in CD8+ T cells. After ivuxolimab, more expanded clones were found on average in CD8+ T cells than in CD4+ T cells.

Worth noting for this clone: Its antigen is still unknown. No quality values exist for individual bases; no much larger clone is one base distant.

For sequencing of the TCRbeta CDR3 region, genomic DNA was extracted from the sorted cells. The immunoSEQ Assay was used to sequence the TCRbeta CDR3 regions. This is the immuneACCESS table as TCRdb keeps it, with only in-frame sequences that have V and J called. A part of the clones is gone; compared with another copy, unresolved V genes explain less than half, and the rest is unexplained. The table for this sample lists some 50,000 clones; around 87% of them were counted only once. The ten largest clones capture approximately 1.8% of the sample. Patients with autoimmune disease history or receiving systemic immunosuppression were excluded from the trial. Peripheral blood for TCR sequencing was drawn from every dose cohort at baseline, at cycle 4 day 1 and at cycle 7 day 1. The samples were taken from a phase I, first-in-human, multicenter, open-label dose-escalation trial of ivuxolimab. The trial enrolled adults with locally advanced or metastatic head and neck squamous cell, hepatocellular, melanoma or renal cell carcinoma. Before TCR sequencing, CD4+ and CD8+ T cells were separately sorted from peripheral blood.

CDR1 and CDR2 are drawn from the germline V gene: SNHLY, FYNNEI. Trimming removed 6 bases from V and 7 bases from J, leaving 15 bases between the germline ends. The CDR3 starts with the cysteine, ends with the phenylalanine, and has 13 residues. The DNA shown is the 39-base CDR3, in frame from base 1. The sequence was obtained from an adult with an advanced solid tumor such as melanoma, head and neck, liver or kidney cancer. The specimen was CD4+ or CD8+ T cells sorted from blood, collected in a trial of the OX40 agonist ivuxolimab. The chain couples TRBV2 to TRBJ1-2, with the D gene uncertain. CDR3 protein: CASSSGEGIGYTF. In nucleotides, the sequence is TGTGCCAGCAGCTCCGGGGAAGGAATTGGCTACACCTTC.